This passage covers 12 T cell receptor beta chains from one sample sequenced in a study of long-term antiretroviral therapy in people with HIV. Runs used v3.0 of the immunoSEQ assay and were done at survey level. Sequencing was performed with immunoSEQ multiplex PCR; in TCRdb, only in-frame clones are kept and a portion is missing. The table lists fewer than 40,000 clones, roughly 77% of them singletons. This material consisted of unsorted PBMCs, taken 1.9 years after starting antiretroviral therapy. The receptors stem from a man younger than 35 with HIV.

The V and J genes are TRBV28 and TRBJ1-1; D is unresolved. Between the trimmed V and J ends, which lost 3 bases and 10 bases, there was a span of 12 bases. The CDR3 consists of 12 residues. CDR1 and CDR2 (germline): MDHEN, SYDVKM. The CDR3 sequence: CASSFRPTTAFF. In DNA, the CDR3 is TGTGCCAGCAGTTTTCGGCCAACAACAGCTTTCTTT.

The chain carries TRBV15 and TRBJ1-4; perhaps TRBD1 as D (6 bases). CDR3 length: 16 amino acids. Trimming removed 3 bases at V and 8 bases at J, with 19 bases between. Germline values: CDR1 LNHNV, CDR2 YYDKDF (reference sequence). CDR3 in amino acids: CATSSDILGAGEKLFF. The CDR3 coding sequence is TGTGCCACCAGCAGCGATATACTGGGGGCAGGAGAAAAACTGTTTTTT.

In regard to this clone: Relative to the germline gene, one junction end is altered; a read error may explain this. CDR3 sequence (DNA): TGTGCCAGCAGGAGGGGGGGGGACAGCGAAGACTTC. Translation gives CASRRGGDSEDF. The rearrangement links TRBV6-1 to TRBJ2-7; D is possibly TRBD1 or TRBD2 (7 bases each). The CDR3 contains 12 residues. CDR1 MNHNS and CDR2 SASEGT come from the germline V gene.

This chain joins TRBV5-5 and TRBJ2-5; no definite D call. Looked up from germline, CDR1 is SGHKS and CDR2 is YYEKEE (reference sequence). The CDR3 spans 14 residues. The germline V and J ends were trimmed by 1 base and 1 base, with 8 bases remaining between them. CDR3 region: CASSLPGSQETQYF. CDR3 nucleotide sequence: TGTGCCAGCAGCTTGCCCGGCAGCCAAGAGACCCAGTACTTC.

The J gene is TRBJ2-2, the V gene TRBV5-4, with TRBD1 matching 10 bases. The CDR3 has 15 residues. V lost 4 bases to trimming and J lost 3 bases; unmatched junction nucleotides: 3. CDR1 SGHNT and CDR2 YYREEE come from the germline V gene (reference sequence). CDR3 sequence (DNA): TGTGCCAGCAGCCCGACAGGGGGCTACACCGGGGAGCTGTTTTTT. Translated: CASSPTGGYTGELFF.

The chain links TRBV15 to TRBJ1-4; D unresolved. Germline V gene data show CDR1 as LNHNV and CDR2 as YYDKDF (reference sequence). V lost 3 bases, J lost 6 bases, and 14 bases lay in between. The CDR3 runs 15 residues. The CDR3 loop reads CATSRGRGSDEKLFF. Here the CDR3 DNA reads TGTGCCACCAGCAGGGGTCGAGGTTCCGATGAAAAACTGTTTTTT.

The chain links TRBV2 to TRBJ2-5, with 12 bases identical to TRBD2. CDR1 SNHLY and CDR2 FYNNEI come from the germline V gene. This CDR3 spans 15 amino acids. Losses at the gene ends were 6 bases for V and 1 base for J; bases not matched to a gene: 3. DNA of the CDR3: TGTGCCAGCAGACTAGCGGGGGGCCCCCAAGAGACCCAGTACTTC. Residues: CASRLAGGPQETQYF.

The CDR3 region is CASSFNPDTQYF. Here the CDR3 DNA reads TGTGCCAGCAGTTTTAATCCAGATACGCAGTATTTT. The chain recombines TRBV27 with TRBJ2-3, with D uncertain. V dropped 3 bases and J dropped 4 bases, with 5 bases sitting between them. CDR3 size: 12 residues. Looked up from germline, CDR1 is MNHEY and CDR2 is SMNVEV (reference sequence).

The chain carries TRBV6-1 and TRBJ1-6; 11 bases match TRBD1. With V trimmed by 1 base and J by 7 bases, 6 bases remained unmatched. The CDR3 is 17 residues long. CDR1 MNHNS and CDR2 SASEGT come from the germline V gene. CDR3 amino acids: CASSEVGTGGSNSPLHF. The CDR3 region has the DNA TGTGCCAGCAGTGAAGTAGGGACAGGGGGAAGCAATTCACCCCTCCACTTT.

V gene TRBV6-5 combines with J gene TRBJ1-2; no clear D. The CDR3 spans 14 residues. Germline V gene lookup returns CDR1 MNHEY and CDR2 SVGAGI. Trimming cost V 2 bases and J 4 bases, with 11 bases left between them. In DNA, the CDR3 is TGTGCCAGCAGTTACAATACAGTAGGCTATGGCTACACCTTC. This translates into CASSYNTVGYGYTF.

The chain uses TRBV7-6 and TRBJ2-1, with TRBD2 matching over 10 bases. After removal of 2 bases from V and 10 bases from J, the junction contained 8 bases not matched to a gene. This CDR3 is 15 amino acids long. The germline CDR1 and CDR2 sequences are SGHVS and FNYEAQ. The CDR3 nucleotides are TGTGCCAGCAGCTTAAGCGGGGGGGCCTTCGGGGAGCAGTTCTTC. Amino acids: CASSLSGGAFGEQFF.

This clone was detected only a few times. V usage is TRBV5-1 and J usage is TRBJ1-5; 10 bases are a match to TRBD1. The CDR3 spans 15 residues. Losses at the gene ends were 0 bases for V and 7 bases for J; bases not matched to a gene: 4. CDR1 is SGHRS and CDR2 is YFSETQ in the germline V gene. The CDR3 here is CASSLGGDRGQPQHF. CDR3 bases: TGCGCCAGCAGCTTGGGAGGGGACAGGGGACAGCCCCAGCATTTT.